This is a list of T cell receptor beta chains from one sample in a study of CD8+CD57+ T cells in acquired aplastic anemia. TCRdb recomputed calls from the reads with MiXCR, one row per CDR3 protein. The table records approximately 190,000 distinct CDR3 sequences, more than 45% of them present only once. The material sequenced was sorted CD4+, CD8+, or CD8+CD57+ T cells (not recorded which) from PBMCs. These receptors were collected from a human donor with aplastic anemia. The CDR3 runs from the conserved cysteine through the conserved F or W. D genes are given only for firm matches. Some rows mark clone size as missing; the rest say once, few, many or name a class of expanded clone.

V gene	D gene	clone size	J gene	CDR3 DNA	CDR3 protein
TRBV24-1	NA	few	TRBJ2-1	TGTGCCACCAGTGATACGAACTCGAATGAGCAGTTCTTC	CATSDTNSNEQFF
TRBV7-2	NA	many	TRBJ2-7	TGTGCCAGCAGCTCCCCCCGGCCTAAGCAGTACTTC	CASSSPRPKQYF
TRBV7-6	NA	many	TRBJ2-2	TGTGCCAGCACCGACAGCGGCCTCAGAACGACCGGGGAGCTGTTTTTT	CASTDSGLRTTGELFF
TRBV7-2	NA	NA	TRBJ2-2	TGTGCCAGCAGCCCCACTAGTAGCGGGGAGCTGTTTTTT	CASSPTSSGELFF
TRBV14	TRBD2	many	TRBJ2-1	TGTGCCAGCAGCCAAACCTTAGCGGGAGGCCGGAATGAGCAGTTCTTC	CASSQTLAGGRNEQFF
TRBV25-1	NA	once	TRBJ2-7	TGTGCCAGCAACACAGTGGATTATGGCTACGAGCAGTACTTC	CASNTVDYGYEQYF
TRBV6-1	TRBD2	many	TRBJ2-3	TGTGCCAGCAAGTCTAGCGGCTCGACTAGCACAGATACGCAGTATTTT	CASKSSGSTSTDTQYF
TRBV5-1	TRBD1	many	TRBJ2-3	TGCGCCAGCAGCGGGGACAGGGAAAGCACAGATACGCAGTATTTT	CASSGDRESTDTQYF
TRBV7-9	NA	many	TRBJ1-5	TGTGCCAGCAGTAAAACGGGGAATCAGCCCCAGCATTTT	CASSKTGNQPQHF
TRBV10-1	NA	few	TRBJ2-7	TGCGCCAGCTTGGACGGGTGGGTTTCCTACGAGCAGTACTTC	CASLDGWVSYEQYF
TRBV2	NA	NA	TRBJ1-6	TGTGCCAGCAGTGAAGAGGCTAATTCACCCCTCCACTTT	CASSEEANSPLHF
TRBV7-9	NA	NA	TRBJ2-7	TGTGCCAGCAGCTTATCCACTGTGGGGGGATCCCACGAGCAGTACTTC	CASSLSTVGGSHEQYF
TRBV10-3	NA	few	TRBJ1-2	TGTGCCATCAGAGAATCGCCGCCCCTCTATGGCTACACCTTC	CAIRESPPLYGYTF
TRBV7-9	NA	NA	TRBJ2-7	TGTGCCAGCAGCTTAGACGCCTCCTACGAGCAGTACTTC	CASSLDASYEQYF
TRBV7-9	NA	NA	TRBJ2-7	TGTGCCAGCCTTGGAGGCTACGAGCAGTACTTC	CASLGGYEQYF
TRBV5-1	NA	few	TRBJ1-2	TGCGCCAGCAGCTTGGGTGCCGATGATGGCTACACCTTC	CASSLGADDGYTF
TRBV18	TRBD2	NA	TRBJ2-2	TGTGCCAGCTCATCGGGGGGGCCGAACACCGGGGAGCTGTTTTTT	CASSSGGPNTGELFF
TRBV20-1	NA	NA	TRBJ1-1	TGCAGTGCTCCCACCCGAGGGGGGAAGAAAGCTTTCTTT	CSAPTRGGKKAFF
TRBV20-1	TRBD1	few	TRBJ2-7	TGCAGTGCCGAAGGGGGCGCTACTCCGATCTACGAGCAGTACTTC	CSAEGGATPIYEQYF
TRBV7-2	TRBD1	many	TRBJ2-7	TGTGCCAGCAGCTCCAGGACAGGGGGCCCCTACGAGCAGTACTTC	CASSSRTGGPYEQYF
TRBV20-1	TRBD2	NA	TRBJ2-1	TGCAGTGCCTACGGACTAGCCCCTAATGAGCAGTTCTTC	CSAYGLAPNEQFF
TRBV10-3	TRBD1	NA	TRBJ1-5	TGTGCCACCAGTAGGACAGGGGGGAATAGCAATCAGCCCCAGCATTTT	CATSRTGGNSNQPQHF
TRBV7-6	NA	few	TRBJ1-3	TGTGCCAGCAGCTTGCAGGGGGGAAACACCATATATTTT	CASSLQGGNTIYF
TRBV2	TRBD2	NA	TRBJ2-7	TGTGCCAGCAGTGGGAGCGGGGGGGCCTACGAGCAGTACTTC	CASSGSGGAYEQYF
TRBV18	TRBD1	few	TRBJ1-4	TGTGCCAGCTCACCCGACAGGGCATCGGAAAAACTGTTTTTT	CASSPDRASEKLFF
TRBV10-3	NA	NA	TRBJ1-2	TGTGCCAGCGACCCGGGTCTCTTCTATGGCTACACCTTC	CASDPGLFYGYTF
TRBV11-3	TRBD2	many	TRBJ2-1	TGTGCCAGCAGCACGATAGCGGGAAATGAGCAGTTCTTC	CASSTIAGNEQFF
TRBV10-3	NA	medium-sized	TRBJ2-2	TGTGCCATCAGTGACCGGAACACCGGGGAGCTGTTTTTT	CAISDRNTGELFF
TRBV15	NA	NA	TRBJ2-7	TGTGCCACCAGCAGGAGCCTTACCGAGACAGGAGCCTACGAGCAGTACTTC	CATSRSLTETGAYEQYF
TRBV10-1	NA	once	TRBJ1-1	TGCGCCAGCACGAAGGACCTGAACACTGAAGCTTTCTTT	CASTKDLNTEAFF
TRBV2	TRBD2	NA	TRBJ2-1	TGTGCCAGGAAGGCGGGGGGGCCCTACAATGAGCAGTTCTTC	CARKAGGPYNEQFF
TRBV7-9	NA	NA	TRBJ1-2	TGTGCCAGCAGCCCACCGTCAGCTAACTATGGCTACACCTTC	CASSPPSANYGYTF
TRBV19	NA	NA	TRBJ1-3	TGTGCCAGTAGCTGGTGGAGGGGCTCTGGAAACACCATATATTTT	CASSWWRGSGNTIYF
TRBV7-2	TRBD1	many	TRBJ1-3	TGTGCCAGCAGCTTACAGGGGGCATCCGGAAACACCATATATTTT	CASSLQGASGNTIYF
TRBV10-3	NA	many	TRBJ1-1	TGTGCCATCAGTGAGTCGAGTCGGAGTGCACGAGTTGAAGCTTTCTTT	CAISESSRSARVEAFF
TRBV20-1	NA	NA	TRBJ1-2	TGCAGTGCTGGCTCGCCCCACTATGGCTACACCTTC	CSAGSPHYGYTF
TRBV7-9	TRBD1	many	TRBJ1-2	TGTGCCAGCAGCTACCTAGGGGGCTCTAAGGGCTACACCTTC	CASSYLGGSKGYTF
TRBV29-1	NA	NA	TRBJ2-7	TGCAGCATGGTAGTAACAGGCTACGAGCAGTACTTC	CSMVVTGYEQYF
TRBV5-4	NA	once	TRBJ1-2	TGTGCCAGCACTGGGGGGGCCGTAGCTAACTATGGCTACACCTTC	CASTGGAVANYGYTF
TRBV29-1	NA	NA	TRBJ1-1	TGCAGCGTCCAACCCAACAGGAGGAGGGATGAAGCTTTCTTT	CSVQPNRRRDEAFF
TRBV7-3	NA	NA	TRBJ1-6	TGTGCCAGCAGCTCGTTTGGGGGGGTTGGTTCACCCCTCCACTTT	CASSSFGGVGSPLHF
TRBV10-3	TRBD2	NA	TRBJ2-1	TGTGCCATCAGTGAAGAGACTAGCGGGCACAATGAGCAGTTCTTC	CAISEETSGHNEQFF
TRBV20-1	TRBD2	few	TRBJ2-7	TGCAGTGCCATCGCAGGGACTAGCGATTACGAGCAGTACTTC	CSAIAGTSDYEQYF
TRBV29-1	NA	NA	TRBJ2-1	TGCAGCGTTGAAGATCTCCTTGAGCAGTTCTTC	CSVEDLLEQFF
TRBV5-1	NA	many	TRBJ2-5	TGCGCCAGCAGCTTGGGGGCGGGACCCCAAGAGACCCAGTACTTC	CASSLGAGPQETQYF
TRBV19	TRBD1	NA	TRBJ1-6	TGTGCCAGTAGTCCCGGGACAGGGCATAATTCACCCCTCCACTTT	CASSPGTGHNSPLHF
TRBV11-3	NA	once	TRBJ2-1	TGTGCCAGCAGCTTGAAGGATGAGCAGTTCTTC	CASSLKDEQFF
TRBV20-1	NA	NA	TRBJ2-5	NA	CASSFYICSALTPPRGDQYF
TRBV9	NA	few	TRBJ2-2	TGTGCCAGCAGCCCAATGTACGGGGAGCTGTTTTTT	CASSPMYGELFF
TRBV2	NA	many	TRBJ2-7	TGTGCCAGCAGAGACAGGTCTCAAAGCTCCTACGAGCAGTACTTC	CASRDRSQSSYEQYF
TRBV9	NA	many	TRBJ1-6	TGTGCCAGCAGCGTAGGGGGGGCAGATTCACCCCTCCACTTT	CASSVGGADSPLHF
TRBV20-1	NA	NA	TRBJ2-7	TGCAGTGCTGCGGACAGCTCCTACGAGCAGTACTTC	CSAADSSYEQYF
TRBV12-3/TRBV12-4	NA	many	TRBJ2-7	TGTGCCAGCAGTTTAACCGTGACTAGGGTTGGATTCGAGCAGTACTTC	CASSLTVTRVGFEQYF
TRBV7-8	TRBD2	NA	TRBJ2-1	TGTGCCAGCAGCCAACTAGCGGGGCTGATTTACAATGAGCAGTTCTTC	CASSQLAGLIYNEQFF
TRBV2	TRBD1	once	TRBJ1-2	TGTGCCAGCAGCGGAGAGGACAGGGGGAACGGCTACACCTTC	CASSGEDRGNGYTF
TRBV2	NA	NA	TRBJ1-6	TGTGCCAGCAGTGAATATGGTGGATATAATTCACCCCTCCACTTT	CASSEYGGYNSPLHF
TRBV10-1	NA	NA	TRBJ2-3	TGCGCCAGCAGTGAGAATCCCCCCGGAGATACGCAGTATTTT	CASSENPPGDTQYF
TRBV19	TRBD1	few	TRBJ1-2	TGTGCCAGTAGTCGGGACAGTAACTATGGCTACACCTTC	CASSRDSNYGYTF
TRBV25-1	TRBD1	few	TRBJ2-7	TGTGCCAGCAGCAACCCGCGACAGGGACAGTACGAGCAGTACTTC	CASSNPRQGQYEQYF
TRBV24-1	NA	NA	TRBJ2-3	TGTGCCACCAGTGATACAGGGACGACATCCACAGATACGCAGTATTTT	CATSDTGTTSTDTQYF